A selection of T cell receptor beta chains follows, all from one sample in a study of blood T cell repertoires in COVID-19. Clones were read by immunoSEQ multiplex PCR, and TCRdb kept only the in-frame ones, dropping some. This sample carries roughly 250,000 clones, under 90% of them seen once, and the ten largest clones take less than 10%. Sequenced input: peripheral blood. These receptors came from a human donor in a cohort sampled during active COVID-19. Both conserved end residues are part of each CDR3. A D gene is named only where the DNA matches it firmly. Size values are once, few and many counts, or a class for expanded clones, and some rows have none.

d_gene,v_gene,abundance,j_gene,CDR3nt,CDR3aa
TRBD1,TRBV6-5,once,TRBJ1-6,TGTGCCAGCAGGGACAGGGGGTACAATTCACCCCTCCACTTT,CASRDRGYNSPLHF
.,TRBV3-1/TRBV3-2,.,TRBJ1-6,TGTGCCAGCAGTCTACAGGGCTCCTATAATTCACCCCTCCACTTT,CASSLQGSYNSPLHF
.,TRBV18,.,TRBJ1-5,TGTGCCAGCTCACTGACAGGAAGCAATCAGCCCCAGCATTTT,CASSLTGSNQPQHF
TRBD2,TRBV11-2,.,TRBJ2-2,TGTGCCAGCAGCCCGAGGACTAGCGGGAGGGCCGATCCCGGGGAGCTGTTTTTT,CASSPRTSGRADPGELFF
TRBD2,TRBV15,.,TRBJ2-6,TGTGCCACCAGCAGAGATAGGGAGGGTTCTGGGGCCAACGTCCTGACTTTC,CATSRDREGSGANVLTF
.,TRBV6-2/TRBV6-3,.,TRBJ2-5,TGTGCCAGCAGTTATAAACTTACCCAAGAGACCCAGTACTTC,CASSYKLTQETQYF
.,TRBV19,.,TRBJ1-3,TGTGCCAGTAGTATTGGACAGTCTGGAAACACCATATATTTT,CASSIGQSGNTIYF
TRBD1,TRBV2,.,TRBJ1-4,TGTGCCAGCAGTGATCATTGGGGACAGGGTTTCCCTAATGAAAAACTGTTTTTT,CASSDHWGQGFPNEKLFF
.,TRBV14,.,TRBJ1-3,TGTGCCAGCAGCCAAGTGACAGCTGGAAACACCATATATTTT,CASSQVTAGNTIYF
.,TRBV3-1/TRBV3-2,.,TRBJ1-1,TGTGCCAGCAGCCCGCAACAGAGTTTGAACACTGAAGCTTTCTTT,CASSPQQSLNTEAFF
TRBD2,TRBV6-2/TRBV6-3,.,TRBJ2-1,TGTGCCAGCAGTTTGGATAGCGGGAGGCGTGAGCAGTTCTTC,CASSLDSGRREQFF
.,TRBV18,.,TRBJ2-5,TGTGCCAGCTCACCACAAGGGGGAAGGGAGACCCAGTACTTC,CASSPQGGRETQYF
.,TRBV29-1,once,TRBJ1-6,TGCAGCGTCCCGACAGTCTTTATCGGTTCACCCCTCCACTTT,CSVPTVFIGSPLHF
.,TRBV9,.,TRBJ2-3,TGTGCCAGCAGCGTGCTGCCCTTGGGCTCAAGCACAGATACGCAGTATTTT,CASSVLPLGSSTDTQYF
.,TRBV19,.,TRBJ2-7,TGTGCCAGTAGTATCAACGCGTACGAGCAGTACTTC,CASSINAYEQYF
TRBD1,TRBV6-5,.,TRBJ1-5,TGTGCCAGCAGTTCACAGGGGGTCCAGCCCCAGCATTTT,CASSSQGVQPQHF